This T cell receptor beta chain was observed in a study of T-cell reconstitution after alpha-beta-depleted transplantation in children. CDR3 length: 15 residues. Trimming took 0 bases from V and 8 from J; bases not matched to a gene: 4. The germline V gene encodes CDR1 SGHTA and CDR2 FQGNSA. Using unique molecular identifiers, the investigators prepared the TCRbeta library. TCRdb passed the PCR reads through MiXCR, listing each CDR3 protein once. The table includes about 500,000 distinct CDR3 sequences, 30% to 35% detected once. The chain is built from TRBV7-2 and TRBJ2-1, with TRBD2 matching over 10 bases. The sequence derives from a human donor who donated a stem cell graft to a child with aplastic anemia. The source was PBMCs from the stem cell graft donor, collected from the stem cell graft. CDR3 bases: TGTGCCAGCAGCTTAGCTAGCGGGAGGTTCCATGAGCAGTTCTTC. Protein product: CASSLASGRFHEQFF.